These T cell receptor beta chains were read from a single sample in a study of cytomegalovirus exposure and HLA in healthy donors. Profiling relied on immunoSEQ multiplex PCR, and the TCRdb table lists in-frame clones only, not all of them. The sample carries about 64,000 clones, 85% to 90% recorded once. Sequencing was done on a sample of PBMCs. The receptors originated from a woman between 18 and 29 years old in good health and CMV-seronegative. CDR3s include the opening cysteine and the closing phenylalanine or tryptophan. A D gene is named only where the DNA matches it firmly. The size field is filled for only some rows; it gives once, few, many or a size class.

clone_size: -; j_call: TRBJ1-2; d_call: TRBD1; v_call: TRBV29-1; cdr3_nt: TGCAGCGCGAAGGGACAGACGTATGGCTACACCTTC; cdr3_aa: CSAKGQTYGYTF
clone_size: -; j_call: TRBJ2-5; d_call: TRBD1; v_call: TRBV5-1; cdr3_nt: TGCGCCAGCAGCGACCGACAGGGGGCAGGGGAGACCCAGTACTTC; cdr3_aa: CASSDRQGAGETQYF
clone_size: -; j_call: TRBJ2-5; d_call: TRBD2; v_call: TRBV18; cdr3_nt: TGTGCCAGCTCACCTCCAGCGGGGGGGGAAGAGACCCAGTACTTC; cdr3_aa: CASSPPAGGEETQYF
clone_size: once; j_call: TRBJ2-2; d_call: TRBD1; v_call: TRBV28; cdr3_nt: TGTGCCAGCAGTTTGGACAGGGTCGTGACCGGGGAGCTGTTTTTT; cdr3_aa: CASSLDRVVTGELFF
clone_size: -; j_call: TRBJ2-6; d_call: TRBD1; v_call: TRBV13; cdr3_nt: TGTGCCAGCAGCTCGGGACAGGAACGGGGGGCCAACGTCCTGACTTTC; cdr3_aa: CASSSGQERGANVLTF
clone_size: -; j_call: TRBJ2-7; d_call: TRBD1; v_call: TRBV11-2; cdr3_nt: TGTGCCAGCACCAAATGGACAGGGGCAGTTTACGAGCAGTACTTC; cdr3_aa: CASTKWTGAVYEQYF
clone_size: -; j_call: TRBJ2-7; d_call: TRBD2; v_call: TRBV19; cdr3_nt: TGTGCCAGTAGTATTCGGGTGGCTAGCGGGAGCGAGCAGTACTTC; cdr3_aa: CASSIRVASGSEQYF
clone_size: once; j_call: TRBJ1-6; d_call: -; v_call: TRBV30; cdr3_nt: TGTGCCTGGAGTGCCTCACAGGGTTCACCCCTCCACTTT; cdr3_aa: CAWSASQGSPLHF
clone_size: -; j_call: TRBJ1-5; d_call: -; v_call: TRBV28; cdr3_nt: TGTGCCAGCAGCGCACATTCGGGTCTGGGCAATCAGCCCCAGCATTTT; cdr3_aa: CASSAHSGLGNQPQHF
clone_size: -; j_call: TRBJ2-2; d_call: TRBD1; v_call: TRBV7-3; cdr3_nt: TGTGCCAGCAGCTTAGGACAGGCTCACACCGGGGAGCTGTTTTTT; cdr3_aa: CASSLGQAHTGELFF
clone_size: -; j_call: TRBJ2-1; d_call: -; v_call: TRBV6-6; cdr3_nt: TGTGCCAGCAGTCCCTGGCAGGGCTCCTACAATGAGCAGTTCTTC; cdr3_aa: CASSPWQGSYNEQFF
clone_size: few; j_call: TRBJ2-7; d_call: TRBD1; v_call: TRBV4-2; cdr3_nt: TGTGCCAGCAGCCAAGACGACAGGGGCTACGAGCAGTACTTC; cdr3_aa: CASSQDDRGYEQYF
clone_size: once; j_call: TRBJ2-1; d_call: -; v_call: TRBV6-4; cdr3_nt: TGTGCCAGCAGTGTGGTGGGAGGGGGCTACAATGAGCAGTTCTTC; cdr3_aa: CASSVVGGGYNEQFF
clone_size: few; j_call: TRBJ1-2; d_call: -; v_call: TRBV4-3; cdr3_nt: TGCGCCAGCAGCCAGGCCCATACTACAGGGTTTGGAGATGGCTACACCTTC; cdr3_aa: CASSQAHTTGFGDGYTF
clone_size: -; j_call: TRBJ1-2; d_call: TRBD1; v_call: TRBV5-6; cdr3_nt: TGTGCCAGCAGCTTGGGGCCAGGGGGTCGCTCCGCTTATGGCTACACCTTC; cdr3_aa: CASSLGPGGRSAYGYTF
clone_size: -; j_call: TRBJ2-3; d_call: TRBD2; v_call: TRBV5-1; cdr3_nt: TGCGCCAGCAGATCCCCTAGCGGAGGGACAGATACGCAGTATTTT; cdr3_aa: CASRSPSGGTDTQYF
clone_size: -; j_call: TRBJ2-7; d_call: TRBD2; v_call: TRBV29-1; cdr3_nt: TGCAGCGTTGACGTTAGCGGGGGGAGATACGAGCAGTACTTC; cdr3_aa: CSVDVSGGRYEQYF
clone_size: -; j_call: TRBJ2-5; d_call: -; v_call: TRBV25-1; cdr3_nt: TGTGCCAGCAGTGAGGAGTATGGCGGGGGCGGTCGGCTGGCCCAGTACTTC; cdr3_aa: CASSEEYGGGGRLAQYF
clone_size: -; j_call: TRBJ2-7; d_call: -; v_call: TRBV7-3; cdr3_nt: TGTGCCAGCAGTCTGGCCCCGGGGGGCACCTACGAGCAGTACTTC; cdr3_aa: CASSLAPGGTYEQYF
clone_size: -; j_call: TRBJ2-1; d_call: TRBD2; v_call: TRBV5-4; cdr3_nt: TGTGCCAGCAGCTACCGACTAGCCACCAACAATGAGCAGTTCTTC; cdr3_aa: CASSYRLATNNEQFF
clone_size: -; j_call: TRBJ2-1; d_call: TRBD2; v_call: TRBV5-1; cdr3_nt: TGCGCCAGCAGCCAAACCGGGACTAGCGGCTACAATGAGCAGTTCTTC; cdr3_aa: CASSQTGTSGYNEQFF
clone_size: -; j_call: TRBJ1-2; d_call: TRBD1; v_call: TRBV10-3; cdr3_nt: TGTGCCATCGGATTGGACAGGGGGGATGGCTACACCTTC; cdr3_aa: CAIGLDRGDGYTF
clone_size: -; j_call: TRBJ2-3; d_call: -; v_call: TRBV2; cdr3_nt: TGTGCCAGCAGCCAGGAAGATACGCAGTATTTT; cdr3_aa: CASSQEDTQYF
clone_size: -; j_call: TRBJ1-4; d_call: TRBD1; v_call: TRBV29-1; cdr3_nt: TGCAGCGTTGGGGGCAGGGGGAATGAAAAACTGTTTTTT; cdr3_aa: CSVGGRGNEKLFF
clone_size: -; j_call: TRBJ2-5; d_call: TRBD2; v_call: TRBV2; cdr3_nt: TGTGCCAGCAGTGCATTGCGGGGAGGGCAAGAGACCCAGTACTTC; cdr3_aa: CASSALRGGQETQYF
clone_size: -; j_call: TRBJ1-2; d_call: -; v_call: TRBV19; cdr3_nt: TGTGCCAGTAAGGGGGAGATTTATGGCTACACCTTC; cdr3_aa: CASKGEIYGYTF
clone_size: -; j_call: TRBJ2-3; d_call: -; v_call: TRBV6-1; cdr3_nt: TGTGCCAGCAGTGCATATGTGGTGTCGGCAGATACGCAGTATTTT; cdr3_aa: CASSAYVVSADTQYF
clone_size: -; j_call: TRBJ2-1; d_call: TRBD2; v_call: TRBV7-8; cdr3_nt: TGTGCCAGCAGCTTGACTAGCGGTTACAATGAGCAGTTCTTC; cdr3_aa: CASSLTSGYNEQFF
clone_size: few; j_call: TRBJ2-6; d_call: TRBD1; v_call: TRBV10-3; cdr3_nt: TGTGCCATCAGCCGGGACAGGGCATCCTCTGGGGCCAACGTCCTGACTTTC; cdr3_aa: CAISRDRASSGANVLTF
clone_size: -; j_call: TRBJ2-5; d_call: -; v_call: TRBV29-1; cdr3_nt: TGCAGCGTTGATAGAGAGAAGACCCAGTACTTC; cdr3_aa: CSVDREKTQYF
clone_size: -; j_call: TRBJ2-2; d_call: TRBD2; v_call: TRBV7-6; cdr3_nt: TGTGCCAGCAGCTCCCCGTATAGCGGGAAGACCGGGGAGCTGTTTTTT; cdr3_aa: CASSSPYSGKTGELFF
clone_size: -; j_call: TRBJ2-1; d_call: TRBD2; v_call: TRBV7-9; cdr3_nt: TGTGCCAGCAGCTCTCTAGCGGGGGGGCTCTCCTACAATGAGCAGTTCTTC; cdr3_aa: CASSSLAGGLSYNEQFF
clone_size: -; j_call: TRBJ2-3; d_call: -; v_call: TRBV4-1; cdr3_nt: TGCGCCAGCAGGGAAAGTGGGGGGATTAGCACAGATACGCAGTATTTT; cdr3_aa: CASRESGGISTDTQYF
clone_size: -; j_call: TRBJ2-5; d_call: -; v_call: TRBV2; cdr3_nt: TGTGCCAGCAGCGAACGGGGGTACAAAGAGACCCAGTACTTC; cdr3_aa: CASSERGYKETQYF
clone_size: -; j_call: TRBJ2-2; d_call: -; v_call: TRBV6-5; cdr3_nt: TGTGCCAGCCATAAGACAGGGAACACCGGGGAGCTGTTTTTT; cdr3_aa: CASHKTGNTGELFF
clone_size: few; j_call: TRBJ1-5; d_call: -; v_call: TRBV21-1; cdr3_nt: TGTGCCAGCAGCCCACAGGGGGCGCATATACAGCCCCAGCATTTT; cdr3_aa: CASSPQGAHIQPQHF
clone_size: -; j_call: TRBJ2-1; d_call: -; v_call: TRBV21-1; cdr3_nt: TGTGCCAGCAGCAACATAGCGGGGGGGCCCAATGAGCAGTTCTTC; cdr3_aa: CASSNIAGGPNEQFF
clone_size: -; j_call: TRBJ2-7; d_call: -; v_call: TRBV28; cdr3_nt: TGTGCCAGCAGCCAACCGGAGCGCGAGCAGTACTTC; cdr3_aa: CASSQPEREQYF
clone_size: -; j_call: TRBJ2-7; d_call: -; v_call: TRBV7-9; cdr3_nt: TGTGCCAGCAGCCACAATGGGGGCGACGAGCAGTACTTC; cdr3_aa: CASSHNGGDEQYF
clone_size: -; j_call: TRBJ1-2; d_call: -; v_call: TRBV29-1; cdr3_nt: TGCAGCGTCAGATCGAGCGGCTATGGCTACACCTTC; cdr3_aa: CSVRSSGYGYTF
clone_size: -; j_call: TRBJ1-1; d_call: -; v_call: TRBV7-2; cdr3_nt: TGTGCCAGCAGCACTCTATCGGGGACTGAAGCTTTCTTT; cdr3_aa: CASSTLSGTEAFF
clone_size: -; j_call: TRBJ2-5; d_call: -; v_call: TRBV30; cdr3_nt: TGTGCCTGGGCTAATTTGGGCTACGAGACCCAGTACTTC; cdr3_aa: CAWANLGYETQYF
clone_size: -; j_call: TRBJ1-1; d_call: TRBD1; v_call: TRBV6-1; cdr3_nt: TGTGCCAGCAGCGGACAGGGGAACACTGAAGCTTTCTTT; cdr3_aa: CASSGQGNTEAFF
clone_size: -; j_call: TRBJ2-1; d_call: TRBD2; v_call: TRBV18; cdr3_nt: TGTGCCAGCTCACCGGCGGCTAGCGGGAGTAATGAGCAGTTCTTC; cdr3_aa: CASSPAASGSNEQFF
clone_size: few; j_call: TRBJ1-2; d_call: -; v_call: TRBV18; cdr3_nt: TGTGCCAGCTCACCATCTACTGGGGGCGGCTACACCTTC; cdr3_aa: CASSPSTGGGYTF
clone_size: once; j_call: TRBJ2-2; d_call: TRBD2; v_call: TRBV4-2; cdr3_nt: TGTGCCAGCAGCCAAGATCAAAGGCTAGCGGCCGGGGAGCTGTTTTTT; cdr3_aa: CASSQDQRLAAGELFF
clone_size: once; j_call: TRBJ2-1; d_call: -; v_call: TRBV27; cdr3_nt: TGTGCCAGCAGCGCCCGGGGCGGGACCACCTACAATGAGCAGTTCTTC; cdr3_aa: CASSARGGTTYNEQFF